This T cell receptor (beta chain) derives from a study of vaccination effects on CD4 cells after COVID-19. Study overall: It was a median of 72 days after the second dose that post-vaccine samples were obtained.

About this clone itself: Its antigen is not known.

This CDR3 region has 14 residues. Looked up from germline, CDR1 is LNHDA and CDR2 is SQIVND (reference sequence). Trimming cost V 4 bases and J 4 bases, with 12 bases left between them. This table comes from immunoSEQ multiplex PCR, and its TCRdb copy is limited to in-frame clones, with some not included. The sample lists 20,000 to 25,000 clones, approximately 80% seen once, with roughly 6% in the top ten. Antigen-specific CD4+ T cell clonotypes were called by their expansion after viral peptide-pool culture in ViraFEST. Once cultured for nine to ten days, the cells underwent separation to obtain CD4+ T cells. The participants, recipients of two vaccine doses, got either BNT162b2 or mRNA-1273. Having tested negative for nucleocapsid antibodies, the vaccine recipients showed no prior SARS-CoV-2 infection. About 2.2 million PBMC per well received about 9.6 IU/ml IL-2 and approximately 10 ug/ml peptides in culture.

This TCR came from a human donor who received a COVID-19 vaccine. Some clones in this sample may be carry-over from other donors' samples. The rearrangement joins TRBV19 to TRBJ2-3; perhaps TRBD1 as D (5 bases). The specimen comprised CD4+ T cells from PBMCs cultured with SARS-CoV-2 spike peptides, sampled after COVID-19 vaccination. Here the CDR3 reads CASSNGRASDTQYF. DNA of the CDR3: TGTGCCAGTAGTAATGGCAGGGCATCAGATACGCAGTATTTT.